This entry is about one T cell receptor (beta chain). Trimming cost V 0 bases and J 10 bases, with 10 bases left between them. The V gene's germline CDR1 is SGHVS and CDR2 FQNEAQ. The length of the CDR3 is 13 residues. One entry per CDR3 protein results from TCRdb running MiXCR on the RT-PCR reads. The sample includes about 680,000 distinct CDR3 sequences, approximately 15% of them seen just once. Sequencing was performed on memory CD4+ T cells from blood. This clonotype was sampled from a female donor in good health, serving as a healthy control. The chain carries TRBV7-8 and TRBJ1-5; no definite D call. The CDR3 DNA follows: TGTGCCAGCAGCTTAGCTTTTAGTGACCCCCAGCATTTT. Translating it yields CASSLAFSDPQHF.